These 25 T cell receptor beta chains were all obtained from the same sample, sequenced in a study of CD8 T cells in Susac syndrome. Reverse transcription used roughly 0.45 to 1 ug RNA and random hexamers. TCRdb recomputed calls from the immunoSEQ multiplex PCR reads with MiXCR, one row per CDR3 protein. In the table there are fewer than 150,000 distinct CDR3 sequences, roughly 94% of which are singletons. The sequencing input was CD8+ T cells from PBMCs. The receptors shown here come from a human donor with Susac syndrome.

The CDR3 DNA reads as TGTGCCACCAGTGATCGTGGACTAGCGGGAGCCAGCAATGAGCAGTTCTTC. This sequence encodes CATSDRGLAGASNEQFF. The chain recombines TRBV24-1 with TRBJ2-1; 13 nucleotides match TRBD2. The CDR3 spans 17 residues. V shed 3 bases, J shed 6 bases, and the junction held 7 bases outside the gene matches. Germline assignment: CDR1 KGHDR and CDR2 SFDVKD.

The chain combines TRBV20-1 with TRBJ2-1; the D gene is possibly TRBD2 (6 bases). Trimming removed 6 bases at V and 4 bases at J, with 19 bases between. The germline V gene encodes CDR1 DFQATT and CDR2 SNEGSKA (reference sequence). This CDR3 has 15 amino acids. CDR3 loop: CSAENLGGGYNEQFF. In nucleotides, the CDR3 is TGCAGTGCCGAAAATCTGGGAGGCGGGTACAATGAGCAGTTCTTC.

This rearrangement joins TRBV13 to TRBJ1-1; D is uncertain. V lost 3 bases and J 0 bases, leaving 14 bases between the germline ends. From germline, CDR1 is PRHDT and CDR2 FYEKMQ (reference sequence). The CDR3 runs 16 residues. The CDR3 DNA is TGTGCCAGCAGCTTTGGTTACAGTCTCATGAACACTGAAGCTTTCTTT. It is translated as CASSFGYSLMNTEAFF.

This chain links TRBV27 with TRBJ1-5; no definite D call. The CDR3 spans 12 residues. The germline V gene encodes CDR1 MNHEY and CDR2 SMNVEV (reference sequence). V was trimmed by 5 bases and J by 7 bases, leaving 9 bases between them. The CDR3 nucleotides read TGTGCCAGCAGTCCCCCCGGGCAGCCCCAGCATTTT. The encoded protein is CASSPPGQPQHF.

The rearrangement joins TRBV6-5 to TRBJ1-1; D remains ambiguous. The germline V gene has CDR1 MNHEY and CDR2 SVGAGI. This CDR3 is built from 14 residues. V lost 9 bases, J lost 1 base, and 15 bases lay in between. The CDR3 region has the DNA TGTGCCAGTTACGACGGACTGGGGAACACTGAAGCTTTCTTT. It translates to CASYDGLGNTEAFF.

The chain joins TRBV12-3 or TRBV12-4 to TRBJ2-7; 8 nucleotides agree with TRBD2. Trimming at V came to 3 bases and at J to 7 bases, leaving 8 bases not matched to a gene. CDR3 length: 14 amino acids. The CDR3 nucleotides are TGTGCCAGCAGTTTGATTAGCGGGGAGTCGGAGCAGTACTTC. Protein product: CASSLISGESEQYF.

The V and J genes are TRBV3-1 and TRBJ2-5, with D possibly being TRBD1 or TRBD2 (6 bases each). The V and J ends lost 7 bases and 1 base respectively, with 19 bases between them. There are 16 residues in the CDR3. Looked up from germline, CDR1 is LGHDT and CDR2 is YNNKEL (reference sequence). The CDR3, as DNA: TGTGCCAGCAACTCGGGGGCAGGGGACCGCCAAGAGACCCAGTACTTC. This encodes CASNSGAGDRQETQYF.

The chain employs TRBV15 and TRBJ1-4, with 9 bases fitting TRBD1. CDR3 size: 15 residues. Losses at the gene ends were 5 bases for V and 3 bases for J; bases not matched to a gene: 4. The germline gives CDR1 LNHNV, CDR2 YYDKDF (reference sequence). The CDR3 DNA is TGTGCCACCAGCCCCCGGACAGGGGCTAATGAAAAACTGTTTTTT. It yields the protein CATSPRTGANEKLFF.

In this sample, this clonotype turned up once. The chain recombines TRBV11-3 with TRBJ2-2; 8 bases map to TRBD1. Germline CDR1 SGHNT, CDR2 YENEEA. V dropped 6 bases and J dropped 1; count of bases not matched to a gene: 4. The CDR3 has 15 amino acids. This chain's CDR3 is CASSEDRENTGELFF. In DNA, the CDR3 is TGTGCCAGCAGTGAGGACAGGGAGAACACCGGGGAGCTGTTTTTT. Combining the CDR3 with reference TRBV11-3 and TRBJ2-2 gives the whole variable domain EAGVVQSPRYKIIEKKQPVAFWCNPISGHNTLYWYLQNLGQGPELLIRYENEEAVDDSQLPKDRFSAERLKGVDSTLKIQPAELGDSAVYLCASSEDRENTGELFFGEGSRLTVL.

V usage is TRBV13 and J usage is TRBJ2-7; possibly TRBD1 or TRBD2 for D (5 bases each). V was shortened by 0 bases and J by 0 bases, with 12 bases between the two germline ends. The CDR3 has 16 residues. The germline gives CDR1 PRHDT, CDR2 FYEKMQ (reference sequence). The CDR3 protein is CASSLGRGRTSYEQYF. CDR3 nucleotides: TGTGCCAGCAGCTTAGGCCGGGGCAGGACCTCCTACGAGCAGTACTTC.

This clonotype occurred once. This chain uses TRBV4-2 with TRBJ2-7; D ambiguous. V shed 3 bases and J shed 4 bases, with 7 bases lying between them. The CDR3 covers 12 residues. Germline V CDR1 and CDR2: LGHNA, YNFKEQ. The CDR3 nucleotides are TGTGCCAGCAGCCATTCTAGGTACGAGCAGTACTTC. Translating gives CASSHSRYEQYF.

The DNA of the CDR3 is TGTGCCAGCAGCCAGGACAGAATGAACACTGAAGCTTTCTTT. This gives the protein CASSQDRMNTEAFF. V and J are TRBV14 and TRBJ1-1; TRBD1 might be the D (6 bases). Trimming shortened V by 3 bases and J by 0 bases, and 8 bases separated the two germline ends. CDR1 SGHDN and CDR2 FVKESK come from the germline V gene. CDR3 length: 14 residues.

J is TRBJ1-2 and V is TRBV5-1; no firm D call. Germline CDR1 SGHRS, CDR2 YFSETQ. The CDR3 runs 9 residues. V was trimmed by 5 bases and J by 6 bases, leaving 2 bases between them. The CDR3: CASRHGYTF. In DNA, the CDR3 is TGCGCCAGCAGACATGGCTACACCTTC.

The chain employs TRBV28 and TRBJ2-3; tentatively, D is TRBD1 (6 bases). Germline loops: CDR1 MDHEN, CDR2 SYDVKM. CDR3 length: 17 amino acids. V dropped 7 bases and J dropped 0 bases, with 20 bases sitting between them. The CDR3, as DNA: TGTGCCAGCACTCCAAGGGGGTGGGAGTTGAGCACAGATACGCAGTATTTT. It is translated as CASTPRGWELSTDTQYF.

This rearrangement joins TRBV12-3 or TRBV12-4 to TRBJ1-1; maybe TRBD1 (6 bases). CDR3 length: 15 residues. V lost 6 bases to trimming and J lost 4 bases, with 18 bases between them. The CDR3 is CASRASGDWGTEAFF. CDR3 DNA: TGTGCCAGCAGGGCCTCAGGGGATTGGGGCACTGAAGCTTTCTTT.

The chain carries TRBV20-1 and TRBJ2-3; 11 bases match TRBD2. The CDR3 is 14 residues long. Germline V gives CDR1 DFQATT, CDR2 SNEGSKA (reference sequence). V gave up 5 bases and J gave up 4 bases; unmatched junction bases: 5. The CDR3 protein is CSAYPSGRPDTQYF. In DNA, the CDR3 is TGCAGTGCTTACCCTAGCGGGAGGCCAGATACGCAGTATTTT.

This clonotype appeared once. The chain couples TRBV6-5 to TRBJ1-1, with D unclear. The CDR3 has 13 residues. In germline, CDR1 is MNHEY, CDR2 SVGAGI. V was clipped by 7 bases and J by 1 base, with 10 bases between them. The CDR3 DNA reads TGTGCCAGCAAGAAGGGCGGGAACACTGAAGCTTTCTTT. Translation: CASKKGGNTEAFF.

V usage is TRBV9 and J usage is TRBJ2-1, with D perhaps TRBD2 (6 bases). Germline V gene lookup returns CDR1 SGDLS and CDR2 YYNGEE. The germline V and J ends were trimmed by 7 bases and 5 bases, with 13 bases remaining between them. The CDR3 is 13 amino acids. The CDR3 region has the DNA TGTGCCAGCGGAGGGGTGTTGCACAATGAGCAGTTCTTC. Encoded protein: CASGGVLHNEQFF.

The chain joins TRBV20-1 to TRBJ2-1; 9 bases are shared with TRBD2. CDR3 length equals 13 residues. The V gene's germline CDR1 is DFQATT and CDR2 SNEGSKA (reference sequence). The junction had 9 bases not matched to a gene; V was cut back by 6 bases and J by 9 bases. CDR3 bases: TGCAGTGCCCCTATAGCGGGAGCTATTGAGCAGTTCTTC. Translation: CSAPIAGAIEQFF.

On this clonotype itself: At one of its ends the junction is not consistent with the germline gene, which may arise from a read error. The chain combines TRBV19 with TRBJ1-1; D not resolved. The CDR3 runs to 12 residues. Germline-derived CDR1 and CDR2 are LNHDA and SQIVND (reference sequence). Written as DNA, the CDR3 is TGTGCCAGTAGTATAGGGGAGACTGAGGCTTTCTTT. It encodes CASSIGETEAFF.

The chain links TRBV20-1 to TRBJ2-7; 7 nucleotides align to TRBD1. The CDR3 contains 15 residues. Germline CDR1 and CDR2: DFQATT and SNEGSKA (reference sequence). V trimming: 0 bases; J trimming: 3 bases; junction bases outside the gene matches: 8. The CDR3 nucleotides read TGCAGTGCTAGAGATCTGGGCCAGGGGGACTACGAGCAGTACTTC. It is translated as CSARDLGQGDYEQYF.

V is TRBV29-1 and J is TRBJ2-5, with D possibly TRBD1 on 6 matching bases. The CDR3 spans 14 residues. Looked up from germline, CDR1 is SQVTM and CDR2 is ANQGSEA. V dropped 7 bases and J dropped 5 bases, with 20 bases sitting between them. In DNA, the CDR3 is TGCAGCGCCCTCCGGACAGTCTGGGGGGAGACCCAGTACTTC. The encoded protein is CSALRTVWGETQYF.

V gene TRBV3-1 combines with J gene TRBJ1-5; tentatively, D is TRBD1 (5 bases). Per germline, CDR1 LGHDT and CDR2 YNNKEL (reference sequence). This CDR3 comprises 12 residues. Trimming took 11 bases from V and 7 from J, leaving 15 bases between them. The chain's CDR3 is CAGLFKGQPQHF. The DNA of the CDR3 is TGTGCCGGTCTATTCAAGGGGCAGCCCCAGCATTTT.

The rearrangement uses TRBV6-5 and TRBJ2-5; D is undetermined. The V end lost 6 bases, the J end lost 4 bases, and 15 bases lay between the germline ends. Germline V gene data show CDR1 as MNHEY and CDR2 as SVGAGI. This CDR3 contains 14 residues. In nucleotides, the CDR3 is TGTGCCAGCAGCACCCGGACGACTCGAGAGACCCAGTACTTC. It codes for CASSTRTTRETQYF.

The chain couples TRBV2 to TRBJ2-6, with D perhaps TRBD1 (5 bases). The CDR3 spans 16 residues. The germline V gene encodes CDR1 SNHLY and CDR2 FYNNEI. V was trimmed by 4 bases and J by 3 bases, leaving 13 bases between them. CDR3 loop: CASSGQTSYGANVLTF. The CDR3 DNA sequence: TGTGCCAGCAGTGGACAGACCAGCTATGGGGCCAACGTCCTGACTTTC. Filled out from reference TRBV2 and TRBJ2-6, the complete variable domain reads EPEVTQTPSHQVTQMGQEVILRCVPISNHLYFYWYRQILGQKVEFLVSFYNNEISEKSEIFDDQFSVERPDGSNFTLKIRSTKLEDSAMYFCASSGQTSYGANVLTFGAGSRLTVL.